This TCR beta chain was identified in a study of shared clonotypes between healthy human individuals. This clone was recorded only once. TCRdb keeps only in-frame clones here, not all; method: immunoSEQ multiplex PCR. Of more than 500,000 clones in the sample, roughly 95% were seen once. Naive CD8 cells lacked CD45RO and underwent positive selection for CCR7, leaving out terminally differentiated effector memory CD45RA+ cells. What was sequenced was naive CD8+ T cells sorted from blood. This TCR was recovered from a woman under 40 in good health.

This CDR3 is CATSRVQWGRGTGELFF. The CDR3 coding sequence is TGTGCCACCAGCAGGGTCCAGTGGGGGAGAGGGACCGGGGAGCTGTTTTTT. J is TRBJ2-2 and V is TRBV15; perhaps D is TRBD1 or TRBD2 (5 bases each). The CDR3 length is 17 residues. Germline values: CDR1 LNHNV, CDR2 YYDKDF (reference sequence). V was cut by 3 bases and J by 5 bases, with 19 bases left in between.